This TCR beta chain was sequenced for a study of lymphopenia after photon versus proton radiotherapy. As concerns this clone: As yet, its antigen is unknown.

Study-level findings and limits: After lymphocyte nadir, photon-treated repertoires showed oligoclonal expansion, especially CD8+ Temra. Larger post-nadir TCR diversity loss correlated inversely with survival in deceased patients. Photon-treated patients lost naive T cells and TCR diversity; proton-treated stayed stable.

Sequenced by immunoSEQ multiplex PCR; TCRdb stores in-frame clones only, minus some. The sample contains over 25,000 clones, roughly 87% of which appear only once. Germline assignment: CDR1 MNHEY and CDR2 SMNVEV (reference sequence). CDR3 length equals 16 residues. V shed 6 bases and J shed 7 bases, with 19 bases lying between them. The V call is TRBV27, the J call TRBJ1-6; a weak D match, TRBD1 (5 bases). This receptor was taken from an older woman with cholangiocarcinoma. Some clones in this sample may be carry-over from other donors' samples. Specimen: peripheral blood, collected from a patient treated with proton-based radiotherapy. CDR3 nucleotide sequence: TGTGCCAGCAGACCTGGGGACGACGGGGGAAATTCACCCCTCCACTTT. It translates to CASRPGDDGGNSPLHF.